A single sample gave rise to the 21 T cell receptor beta chains below, sequenced in a study of blood T cell repertoires in COVID-19. The table came from immunoSEQ multiplex PCR; TCRdb's copy has only in-frame clones and leaves some out. This sample yields around 240,000 clones, of which roughly 88% are seen a single time; over 2% belongs to the top ten. Sequenced: PBMCs or T cells enriched from blood (not recorded which). These receptors were collected from a woman aged 45 to 65 who had recovered from COVID-19.

The chain joins TRBV6-2 or TRBV6-3 to TRBJ2-7, with D possibly TRBD2 on 6 matching bases. Germline loops: CDR1 MNHEY, CDR2 SVGEGT. This CDR3 spans 14 amino acids. Trimming took 0 bases from V and 6 from J, leaving 12 bases between them. This chain's CDR3 is CASSYSLGGPEQYF. As DNA, the CDR3 is TGTGCCAGCAGTTACTCCCTCGGAGGGCCCGAGCAGTACTTC.

The chain joins TRBV6-4 to TRBJ2-3; TRBD2 is a possible D gene (7 bases). V gave up 4 bases and J gave up 4 bases, with 15 bases separating them. The CDR3 is 15 residues long. Germline V gene data show CDR1 as MRHNA and CDR2 as SNTAGT. CDR3 DNA sequence: TGTGCCAGCAGTGCGGTACGGGGGGCTGCAGATACGCAGTATTTT. Translated: CASSAVRGAADTQYF.

J is TRBJ2-7 and V is TRBV29-1; D is possibly TRBD1 (6 bases). Germline V lookup: CDR1 SQVTM, CDR2 ANQGSEA. This CDR3 spans 14 amino acids. Trimming took 3 bases from V and 4 from J, leaving 16 bases between them. In DNA form, the CDR3 reads TGCAGCGTTGATGGTGCACAGGGCGTGTACGAGCAGTACTTC. Amino acids: CSVDGAQGVYEQYF.

This sequence joins TRBV19 and TRBJ2-5, with D tentatively TRBD1 (7 bases). The CDR3 has 14 residues. Germline V gives CDR1 LNHDA, CDR2 SQIVND (reference sequence). The ends were cut back, 7 bases at V and 5 bases at J, with 17 bases in the middle. This chain's CDR3 is CASNAGQILETQYF. The CDR3 coding sequence is TGTGCCAGTAATGCGGGACAGATATTGGAGACCCAGTACTTC.

The table lists this clone with a few counts. The J gene is TRBJ1-1, the V gene TRBV3-1 (or the pseudogene TRBV3-2); TRBD1 might be the D (6 bases). Trimming left V 3 bases short and J 7 bases short, with 12 bases between. The CDR3 runs to 13 residues. Germline values: CDR1 LGHDT, CDR2 YNNKEL (reference sequence). CDR3 sequence: CASSQIQGFEAFF. The CDR3 DNA reads TGTGCCAGCAGCCAGATACAGGGATTTGAAGCTTTCTTT.

The J gene is TRBJ2-1, the V gene TRBV7-9; D unclear. The V end lost 2 bases, the J end lost 7 bases, and 6 bases lay between the germline ends. The germline CDR1 and CDR2 sequences are SEHNR and FQNEAQ (reference sequence). This CDR3 comprises 12 residues. The CDR3: CASSLYLNEQFF. The CDR3 nucleotides are TGTGCCAGCAGCTTATATTTGAATGAGCAGTTCTTC.

The chain carries TRBV10-1 and TRBJ1-2; 9 bases map to TRBD1. V gave up 5 bases and J gave up 5 bases; unmatched junction bases: 9. The CDR3 covers 15 residues. The germline gives CDR1 WNHNN, CDR2 SYGVQD (reference sequence). CDR3 DNA sequence: TGCGCCAGCAGTCCGGGCGGGACAGGGAAATATGGCTACACCTTC. It specifies CASSPGGTGKYGYTF.

The chain joins TRBV4-1 to TRBJ1-1; D is uncertain. CDR3 size: 14 residues. The germline gives CDR1 MGHRA, CDR2 YSYEKL. Trimming took 6 bases from V and 3 from J, leaving 14 bases between them. Here the CDR3 DNA reads TGCGCCAGCAGGCGATACCTGGGAGACACTGAAGCTTTCTTT. Encoded protein: CASRRYLGDTEAFF.

Written as DNA, the CDR3 is TGTGCCAGCAGTTCCTACACAGGGGGCTATCAGCCCCAGCATTTT. Translating gives CASSSYTGGYQPQHF. The chain has TRBV6-5 and TRBJ1-5, with TRBD1 matching 9 bases. Germline loops: CDR1 MNHEY, CDR2 SVGAGI. The CDR3 runs to 15 residues. Trimming cost V 4 bases and J 5 bases; bases outside gene matches: 6.

V is TRBV10-3 and J is TRBJ1-6; D gene ambiguous. The ends were cut back, 2 bases at V and 5 bases at J, with 7 bases in the middle. This CDR3 has 14 residues. Germline values: CDR1 ENHRY, CDR2 SYGVKD. The CDR3 DNA reads as TGTGCCATCAGTGAGCGAGTTAATAATTCACCCCTCCACTTT. It yields the protein CAISERVNNSPLHF.

The V call is TRBV28, the J call TRBJ1-1; TRBD1 matches at 8 bases. Germline V gene lookup returns CDR1 MDHEN and CDR2 SYDVKM. Trimming at V came to 4 bases and at J to 1 base, leaving 8 bases not matched to a gene. The CDR3 consists of 16 residues. CDR3 DNA: TGTGCCAGCAGTTCCGGGACAGGAACCCCGAACACTGAAGCTTTCTTT. This gives the protein CASSSGTGTPNTEAFF.

The gene calls are TRBV11-2 and TRBJ1-4, with 8 bases aligning to TRBD1. Germline CDR1 and CDR2: SGHAT and FQNNGV. Trimming removed 5 bases from V and 7 bases from J; junction bases left unmatched: 12. The CDR3 runs 16 residues. CDR3 region: CASSQGLRGLAEKLFF. CDR3 coding DNA: TGTGCCAGCAGCCAAGGACTCAGGGGGCTTGCTGAAAAACTGTTTTTT.

The rearrangement uses TRBV15 and TRBJ2-7, with 7 bases identical to TRBD1. After removal of 2 bases from V and 5 bases from J, the junction contained 9 bases not matched to a gene. Germline CDR1 reads LNHNV; CDR2 reads YYDKDF (reference sequence). The CDR3 totals 15 residues. The CDR3 nucleotides are TGTGCCACCAGCAGACCCAGACAGGGCAGCCACGAGCAGTACTTC. Amino acids: CATSRPRQGSHEQYF.

The chain carries TRBV27 and TRBJ1-4, with 8 bases matching TRBD1. The V gene's germline CDR1 is MNHEY and CDR2 SMNVEV (reference sequence). There are 15 residues in the CDR3. The V gene end was trimmed by 0 bases and the J gene end by 12 bases; junction bases not matched to a gene: 9. CDR3 protein: CASSLSGQGASELFF. The CDR3 region has the DNA TGTGCCAGCAGTTTATCGGGGCAGGGGGCGTCGGAACTGTTTTTT.

The J gene is TRBJ1-1, the V gene TRBV19, with D maybe TRBD1 (5 bases). The germline CDR1 and CDR2 sequences are LNHDA and SQIVND (reference sequence). The CDR3 runs to 15 residues. V was cut by 7 bases and J by 1 base, with 16 bases left in between. CDR3 in amino acids: CASNPVEGRNTEAFF. As DNA, the CDR3 is TGTGCCAGTAACCCGGTGGAGGGGAGGAACACTGAAGCTTTCTTT.

The chain is built from TRBV24-1 and TRBJ1-2, with 10 bases lining up with TRBD1. Trimming at V came to 3 bases and at J to 6 bases, leaving 9 bases not matched to a gene. This CDR3 contains 16 residues. From germline, CDR1 is KGHDR and CDR2 SFDVKD. This CDR3 reads CATSDRGRDRGNGYTF. The CDR3 coding sequence is TGTGCCACCAGTGATCGCGGCCGGGACAGGGGAAATGGCTACACCTTC.

V gene TRBV15 combines with J gene TRBJ2-5; D gene unclear. Per the germline V gene, CDR1 is LNHNV and CDR2 is YYDKDF (reference sequence). The V end lost 0 bases, the J end lost 5 bases, and 7 bases lay between the germline ends. This CDR3 is built from 13 residues. The CDR3 here is CATSRERWETQYF. As DNA, the CDR3 is TGTGCCACCAGCAGAGAGCGGTGGGAGACCCAGTACTTC.

This chain connects TRBV5-1 to TRBJ2-7, with TRBD2 as a possible D gene (6 bases). The CDR3 extends over 17 amino acids. CDR1 is SGHRS and CDR2 is YFSETQ in the germline V gene. Trimming shortened V by 0 bases and J by 2 bases, and 18 bases separated the two germline ends. CDR3 in amino acids: CASSLGGGATSTYEQYF. As DNA, the CDR3 is TGCGCCAGCAGCTTGGGAGGCGGGGCCACGTCTACCTACGAGCAGTACTTC.

This clone was seen only once. The chain links TRBV19 to TRBJ1-3, with 8 nucleotides matching TRBD1. This CDR3 is 16 amino acids long. Germline trimming cut 9 bases from V and 0 bases from J; bases unmatched to any gene: 10. The V gene's germline CDR1 is LNHDA and CDR2 SQIVND (reference sequence). In DNA, the CDR3 is TGTGCCAGCGCCGGACAGGGAGCCTTCTCTGGAAACACCATATATTTT. This sequence encodes CASAGQGAFSGNTIYF.

The chain couples TRBV4-3 to TRBJ1-3, with D tentatively TRBD1 (5 bases). Deletions cut 5 bases from V and 0 bases from J, with 14 bases between. The CDR3 runs to 16 residues. Germline CDR1 LGHNA, CDR2 YSLEER. The CDR3 loop reads CASSFTPGRSGNTIYF. CDR3 nucleotides: TGCGCCAGCAGCTTCACGCCAGGGCGCTCTGGAAACACCATATATTTT.

This clone has at least ten counts. The CDR3 sequence is CAISERALGAGSSYEQYF. The CDR3 DNA is TGTGCCATCAGTGAGAGGGCCCTAGGAGCGGGGAGCTCCTACGAGCAGTACTTC. V gene TRBV10-3 combines with J gene TRBJ2-7, with 7 bases fitting TRBD2. The CDR3 is made up of 18 amino acids. V was clipped by 2 bases and J by 0 bases; unmatched bases: 13. In germline, CDR1 is ENHRY, CDR2 SYGVKD.